The 29 T cell receptor beta chains presented below share a single source sample, sequenced in a study of cytomegalovirus exposure and HLA in healthy donors. 13 Jbeta primers and 60 Vbeta primers were used for the PCR. Here immunoSEQ multiplex PCR was the method, and the copy in TCRdb shows in-frame clones only, minus some. This table holds some 170,000 clones, about 81% found once. Sequencing input: PBMCs. Every receptor here comes from a girl aged 2-10 years in good health and CMV-seropositive.

Points on this clone: The junction departs from the called germline gene at one end, perhaps through a read error. V is TRBV7-7 and J is TRBJ2-2; 8 positions match TRBD1. The CDR3 loop spans 16 amino acids. CDR1 and CDR2 (germline): SSHAT, FNYEAQ (reference sequence). In DNA form, the CDR3 reads TGTGCTAGCAGCTTCTTCCCAGGGGGCAAGACCGGGGAGCTGTTTTTT. This sequence encodes CASSFFPGGKTGELFF.

The chain recombines TRBV27 with TRBJ2-2; TRBD2 matches at 9 bases. J was trimmed by 7 bases and V by 5 bases; bases with no gene match: 8. The CDR3 spans 15 residues. Germline CDR1 reads MNHEY; CDR2 reads SMNVEV (reference sequence). The CDR3 region is CASSPLAGGDGELFF. CDR3 nucleotide sequence: TGTGCCAGCAGTCCGCTGGCGGGAGGGGACGGGGAGCTGTTTTTT.

This clone has a single count. The rearrangement joins TRBV5-1 to TRBJ2-6; a possible D gene is TRBD2 (6 bases). Germline CDR1 and CDR2: SGHRS and YFSETQ. The CDR3 totals 18 residues. Trimming took 4 bases from V and 0 from J, leaving 17 bases between them. The CDR3 DNA is TGCGCCAGCAGCGTCGGATGGGGGGTCCGCTCTGGGGCCAACGTCCTGACTTTC. Protein: CASSVGWGVRSGANVLTF.

This clone was recorded once. J is TRBJ1-2 and V is TRBV5-6, with 8 bases that match TRBD1. V shed 3 bases and J 6 bases; nucleotides not matched to a gene: 4. Germline V gene lookup returns CDR1 SGHDT and CDR2 YYEEEE. This CDR3 is 13 amino acids long. In nucleotides, the CDR3 is TGTGCCAGCAGCTGGACAGGGTTCGATGGCTACACCTTC. Translation gives CASSWTGFDGYTF.

The CDR3 bases are TGTGCCAGCAGACGACAGGGGGTTTTTAACTATGGCTACACCTTC. This codes for CASRRQGVFNYGYTF. The V gene is TRBV6-1, the J gene TRBJ1-2; TRBD1 aligns across 9 bases. CDR1 and CDR2 from the germline V gene are MNHNS and SASEGT. Germline trimming cut 6 bases from V and 1 base from J; bases unmatched to any gene: 6. This CDR3 has 15 residues.

The rearrangement joins TRBV28 to TRBJ2-7, with TRBD1 matching 11 bases. The CDR3 has 20 amino acids. Losses at the gene ends were 6 bases for V and 2 bases for J; bases not matched to a gene: 21. Germline loops: CDR1 MDHEN, CDR2 SYDVKM. CDR3 nucleotides: TGTGCCAGCAGAGAAGTAGAGGGACAGGGGGATGGGACTAGCCCCTACGAGCAGTACTTC. Amino acids: CASREVEGQGDGTSPYEQYF.

The chain combines TRBV4-2 with TRBJ1-5; no reliable D call. The CDR3 is made up of 15 amino acids. Trimming left V 3 bases short and J 7 bases short, with 16 bases between. Germline CDR1 reads LGHNA; CDR2 reads YNFKEQ. This chain's CDR3 is CASSHPPPWSQPQHF. The CDR3, as DNA: TGTGCCAGCAGCCATCCCCCCCCGTGGAGCCAGCCCCAGCATTTT.

This clone showed up just a few times. The CDR3 loop reads CASSELPSSHLSYEQYF. The CDR3 DNA is TGTGCCAGCAGTGAACTTCCTAGCAGTCATCTCTCATACGAGCAGTACTTC. The rearrangement joins TRBV2 to TRBJ2-7, with a weak D call TRBD2 (5 bases). The V end lost 2 bases, the J end lost 4 bases, and 21 bases lay between the germline ends. Per the germline V gene, CDR1 is SNHLY and CDR2 is FYNNEI. CDR3 size: 17 residues.

This chain connects TRBV5-4 to TRBJ2-1; TRBD1 is a possible D gene (6 bases). Trimming pared 0 bases from V and 6 bases from J, leaving 10 bases between. This CDR3 region has 14 residues. CDR1 is SGHNT, CDR2 YYREEE, per germline (reference sequence). The CDR3 DNA sequence: TGTGCCAGCAGCTTGGAGGGCAGGGGCAATGAGCAGTTCTTC. The encoded protein is CASSLEGRGNEQFF.

The chain has TRBV18 and TRBJ1-5; 9 bases align to TRBD1. Trimming cost V 3 bases and J 2 bases; bases outside gene matches: 5. The CDR3 loop spans 16 amino acids. CDR1 and CDR2 (germline): KGHSH, LQKENI. CDR3 nucleotide sequence: TGTGCCAGCTCACCTTCGACAGGGGGGGGCAATCAGCCCCAGCATTTT. Encoded protein: CASSPSTGGGNQPQHF.

The rearrangement joins TRBV30 to TRBJ1-2; tentatively, D is TRBD1 (6 bases). With 0 bases removed from V and 3 bases from J, the gap between germline ends came to 14 bases. The CDR3 is 15 amino acids. Germline assignment: CDR1 GTSNPN and CDR2 SVGIG (reference sequence). The CDR3 DNA sequence: TGTGCCTGGAGTGTCCCAGGACAGCTAGACTATGGCTACACCTTC. Translation gives CAWSVPGQLDYGYTF. The whole variable domain, filled in from reference TRBV30 and TRBJ1-2, reads SQTIHQWPATLVQPVGSPLSLECTVEGTSNPNLYWYRQAAGRGLQLLFYSVGIGQISSEVPQNLSASRPQDRQFILSSKKLLLSDSGFYLCAWSVPGQLDYGYTFGSGTRLTVV.

The V call is TRBV27, the J call TRBJ2-3; TRBD2 agrees at 10 bases. This CDR3 spans 17 amino acids. J gave up 4 bases and V 4 bases, and 11 bases lay outside the gene matches. Per the germline V gene, CDR1 is MNHEY and CDR2 is SMNVEV (reference sequence). In DNA form, the CDR3 reads TGTGCCAGCAGTTCCCCGGGGAAGCGGGAGGGTGCAGATACGCAGTATTTT. Encoded protein: CASSSPGKREGADTQYF.

The J gene is TRBJ1-1, the V gene TRBV30; 8 nucleotides align to TRBD1. Germline V gene lookup returns CDR1 GTSNPN and CDR2 SVGIG (reference sequence). V shed 5 bases, J shed 11 bases, and the junction held 10 bases outside the gene matches. CDR3 size: 12 residues. In DNA form, the CDR3 reads TGTGCCTGGGTCCGCCACAGGGGGAGGGCTTTCTTT. Residues: CAWVRHRGRAFF.

This clone was seen a few times. This chain uses TRBV7-2 with TRBJ2-3, with 12 positions matching TRBD2. V lost 4 bases and J lost 2; bases outside the gene matches: 7. This CDR3 spans 17 amino acids. The germline V gene has CDR1 SGHTA and CDR2 FQGNSA. CDR3 coding DNA: TGTGCCAGCAGCTACCGGGCTAGCGGGAGGGTCACAGATACGCAGTATTTT. This translates into CASSYRASGRVTDTQYF.

This clone has just a few counts. The V call is TRBV10-1, the J call TRBJ1-3; no definite D call. CDR1 is WNHNN, CDR2 SYGVQD, per germline (reference sequence). V lost 0 bases, J lost 0 bases, and 3 bases lay in between. The CDR3 has 14 residues. Here the CDR3 DNA reads TGCGCCAGCAGTGAGTCTATCTCTGGAAACACCATATATTTT. Residues: CASSESISGNTIYF.

Here the CDR3 DNA reads TGCGCCAGCAGCCAAGAACAGGCCAGGAGGGCTGAAGCTTTCTTT. As protein: CASSQEQARRAEAFF. The rearrangement uses TRBV4-1 and TRBJ1-1, with a possible D match to TRBD1 (5 bases). CDR3 length: 15 amino acids. CDR1 and CDR2 from the germline V gene are MGHRA and YSYEKL. Trimming shortened V by 0 bases and J by 6 bases, and 14 bases separated the two germline ends.

The chain couples TRBV28 to TRBJ2-1; 14 bases match TRBD2. With 5 bases clipped from V and 12 bases from J, the junction kept 9 bases outside the gene matches. The CDR3 runs to 15 residues. CDR1 MDHEN and CDR2 SYDVKM come from the germline V gene. Here the CDR3 DNA reads TGTGCCAGCAGTACTCCGGGACTAGCGGGGGCTCGGCAGTTCTTC. Residues: CASSTPGLAGARQFF.

The chain employs TRBV7-3 and TRBJ2-2, with no clear D. This CDR3 region has 12 residues. The V and J ends lost 7 bases and 5 bases respectively, with 8 bases between them. Germline CDR1 is SGHTA and CDR2 is FQGTGA. The CDR3 reads CASISQTGELFF. Here the CDR3 DNA reads TGTGCCAGCATCTCGCAGACCGGGGAGCTGTTTTTT. Variable domain in full (rest from reference TRBV7-3 and TRBJ2-2): GAGVSQTPSNKVTEKGKYVELRCDPISGHTALYWYRQSLGQGPEFLIYFQGTGAADDSGLPNDRFFAVRPEGSVSTLKIQRTERGDSAVYLCASISQTGELFFGEGSRLTVL.

J is TRBJ1-1 and V is TRBV30; the D gene is possibly TRBD1 (6 bases). Trimming left V 5 bases short and J 0 bases short, with 10 bases between. The CDR3 has 13 residues. Germline CDR1 reads GTSNPN; CDR2 reads SVGIG (reference sequence). The CDR3 nucleotides read TGTGCCTGGGGGGGGGACATGAACACTGAAGCTTTCTTT. Encoded protein: CAWGGDMNTEAFF.

This sequence joins TRBV4-1 and TRBJ1-5; 7 bases fit TRBD1. V gave up 3 bases and J gave up 4 bases; unmatched junction bases: 6. The CDR3 loop spans 15 amino acids. The germline V gene has CDR1 MGHRA and CDR2 YSYEKL. CDR3 in DNA: TGCGCCAGCAGCCACGCACCGACAGGGAATCAGCCCCAGCATTTT. Its translation is CASSHAPTGNQPQHF.

The rearrangement uses TRBV5-6 and TRBJ1-1; 8 nucleotides align to TRBD1. Per germline, CDR1 SGHDT and CDR2 YYEEEE. V trimming: 1 base; J trimming: 6 bases; junction bases outside the gene matches: 11. The CDR3 spans 16 residues. Written as DNA, the CDR3 is TGTGCCAGCAGCTTGCTTGGGACAGGAACCCTCCCTGAAGCTTTCTTT. Amino acids: CASSLLGTGTLPEAFF.

This clone was observed a handful of times. This chain uses TRBV2 with TRBJ2-1; possible D gene TRBD1, 5 bases. The CDR3 length is 15 residues. Germline CDR1 is SNHLY and CDR2 is FYNNEI. V gave up 0 bases and J gave up 2 bases, with 8 bases separating them. The CDR3 protein is CASSEAKGTYNEQFF. The CDR3 coding sequence is TGTGCCAGCAGTGAAGCTAAGGGGACCTACAATGAGCAGTTCTTC.

The J gene is TRBJ2-5, the V gene TRBV4-2; 9 bases fit TRBD1. With V trimmed by 5 bases and J by 2 bases, 6 bases remained unmatched. CDR3 size: 15 residues. Germline V gene data show CDR1 as LGHNA and CDR2 as YNFKEQ. The CDR3 bases are TGTGCCAGCAGCGCTTTTGGACAGGGGCAAGAGACCCAGTACTTC. Translation gives CASSAFGQGQETQYF.

This clone was picked up one time. The chain joins TRBV7-2 to TRBJ2-7; 9 nucleotides line up with TRBD1. Germline V CDR1 and CDR2: SGHTA, FQGNSA. The CDR3 contains 12 residues. Germline trimming cut 4 bases from V and 7 bases from J; bases unmatched to any gene: 2. The CDR3 DNA is TGTGCCAGCAGCTGGGGGACAGGGGAGCAGTACTTC. This gives the protein CASSWGTGEQYF. The complete variable domain, with remaining parts taken from reference TRBV7-2 and TRBJ2-7, reads GAGVSQSPSNKVTEKGKDVELRCDPISGHTALYWYRQSLGQGLEFLIYFQGNSAPDKSGLPSDRFSAERTGGSVSTLTIQRTQQEDSAVYLCASSWGTGEQYFGPGTRLTVT.

This clone was observed a few times. This chain joins TRBV7-9 and TRBJ1-4; TRBD1 matches at 8 bases. Per the germline V gene, CDR1 is SEHNR and CDR2 is FQNEAQ (reference sequence). Trimming removed 4 bases from V and 8 bases from J; junction bases left unmatched: 9. This CDR3 has 15 amino acids. The DNA of the CDR3 is TGTGCCAGCAGCTCCAACGACAGGGGAGAAGAAAAACTGTTTTTT. This sequence encodes CASSSNDRGEEKLFF.

The V call is TRBV6-1, the J call TRBJ1-1; D call uncertain. Trimming took 7 bases from V and 0 from J, leaving 15 bases between them. Germline V gene sequence: CDR1 MNHNS, CDR2 SASEGT. The CDR3 runs 15 residues. For the CDR3, the DNA is TGTGCCAGCATCCCCTCTACAGTCATGAACACTGAAGCTTTCTTT. Translation: CASIPSTVMNTEAFF.

The J gene is TRBJ1-1, the V gene TRBV27; 8 bases line up with TRBD1. Trimming removed 8 bases from V and 3 bases from J; junction bases left unmatched: 2. Germline CDR1 and CDR2: MNHEY and SMNVEV (reference sequence). CDR3 length equals 12 residues. The CDR3 coding sequence is TGTGCCAGCCGGACAGGGTACACTGAAGCTTTCTTT. It is translated as CASRTGYTEAFF.

This chain connects TRBV7-8 to TRBJ2-3; TRBD1 might be the D (5 bases). The V end was cut by 5 bases, the J end by 8 bases, with 11 bases between. CDR1 and CDR2 from the germline V gene are SGHVS and FQNEAQ. This CDR3 has 12 residues. CDR3 sequence: CASSPDGATQYF. The CDR3 DNA follows: TGTGCCAGCAGCCCGGATGGGGCTACGCAGTATTTT. Filled out from reference TRBV7-8 and TRBJ2-3, the complete variable domain reads GAGVSQSPRYKVAKRGQDVALRCDPISGHVSLFWYQQALGQGPEFLTYFQNEAQLDKSGLPSDRFFAERPEGSVSTLKIQRTQQEDSAVYLCASSPDGATQYFGPGTRLTVL.

The rearrangement joins TRBV6-1 to TRBJ2-7; 8 positions match TRBD2. CDR3 length: 16 residues. Looked up from germline, CDR1 is MNHNS and CDR2 is SASEGT. After removal of 2 bases from V and 6 bases from J, the junction contained 12 bases not matched to a gene. The CDR3 bases are TGTGCCAGCAGTGAATGGACGGAGCGGGAGATCGGCGAGCAGTACTTC. As protein: CASSEWTEREIGEQYF.